This TCR beta chain was sequenced in a study of T-cell reconstitution after alpha-beta-depleted transplantation in children (TCRdb year 2016). Notes on the research overall: Using TCR repertoire profiling, the study followed T-cell immune reconstitution in a quantitative way in children after TCRalphabeta/CD19-depleted allogeneic hematopoietic cell transplantation.

Turning to this clonotype: Its antigen target is currently unknown. No base-level quality is on record; no much larger clone is a single base apart.

The library was produced with PCR. The sequencer listed for this sample is Illumina HiSeq 2500. To normalize quantification of the TCRbeta repertoire, the TCR libraries were built with molecular barcoding that relied on unique molecular identifiers. TCRdb reran the public reads through fastp at Q25 and MiXCR, keeping productive beta chains. Entries that share a CDR3 protein sequence are merged under the most common genes and DNA. The sample data list about 540,000 distinct CDR3 sequences, and 15% to 20% of these were observed just once. The biggest ten clones account for 3.3% of the sample. This TCR came from a human donor who donated a stem cell graft to a child with acute lymphoblastic leukemia. The specimen comprised PBMCs from the stem cell graft donor, sampled from the stem cell graft.

The nucleotide sequence is given as TGTGCCAGCTCGGGGGGCCTATCAGATACGCAGTATTTT. It is translated as CASSGGLSDTQYF. The chain couples TRBV18 to TRBJ2-3; the D gene could be TRBD1 or TRBD2, each one agreeing over 6 bases. The CDR3, from cysteine to phenylalanine, totals 13 residues. Only CDR3 DNA remains: 39 bases, in frame from the first base. V and J are truncated by 6 bases and 4 bases respectively, leaving an intervening sequence of 11 bases. The germline V gene encodes CDR1 KGHSH and CDR2 LQKENI.